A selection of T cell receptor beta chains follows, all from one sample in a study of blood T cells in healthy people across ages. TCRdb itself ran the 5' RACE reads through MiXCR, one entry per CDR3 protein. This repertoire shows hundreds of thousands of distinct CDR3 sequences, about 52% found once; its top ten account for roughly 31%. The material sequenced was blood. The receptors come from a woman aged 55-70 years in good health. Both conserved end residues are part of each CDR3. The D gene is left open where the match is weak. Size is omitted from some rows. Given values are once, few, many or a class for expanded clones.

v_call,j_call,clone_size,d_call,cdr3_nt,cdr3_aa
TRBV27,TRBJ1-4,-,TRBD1,TGTGCCAGCAGAGCGCGGACAGGGCGAGACAATGAAAAACTGTTTTTT,CASRARTGRDNEKLFF
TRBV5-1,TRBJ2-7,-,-,TGCGCCAGCAGCCCGCCCGGGGGCACCTACAATGAGCAGTACTTC,CASSPPGGTYNEQYF
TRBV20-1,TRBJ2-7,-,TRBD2,TGCAGTTCTGGGACTAGCGGGCTCTCCTACGAGCAGTACTTC,CSSGTSGLSYEQYF
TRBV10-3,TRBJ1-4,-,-,TGTGCCATCAGTGAGTCGGACAGAGTGAATGAAAAACTGTTTTTT,CAISESDRVNEKLFF
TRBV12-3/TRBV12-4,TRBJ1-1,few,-,TGTGCCAGCAGTTTTTACACTGAAGCTTTCTTT,CASSFYTEAFF
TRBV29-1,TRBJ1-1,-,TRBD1,TGCAGCGTGGGACAGGGCCCCGGGAACACTGAAGCTTTCTTT,CSVGQGPGNTEAFF
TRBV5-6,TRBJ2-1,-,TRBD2,TGTGCCAGCAGCTTGGCCCTAGCGGGAGTAACGGAGCAGTTCTTC,CASSLALAGVTEQFF
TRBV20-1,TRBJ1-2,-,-,TGCAGTGCTAGAAAAACAGTGACAGTGGATGACTATGGCTACACCTTC,CSARKTVTVDDYGYTF
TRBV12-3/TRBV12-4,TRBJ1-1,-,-,TGTGCCAGCACCTCCCCATCGACGAACACTGAAGCTTTCTTT,CASTSPSTNTEAFF
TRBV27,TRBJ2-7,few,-,TGTGCCAGCAGTTTAACGACGACAGGCACCTACGAGCAGTACTTC,CASSLTTTGTYEQYF
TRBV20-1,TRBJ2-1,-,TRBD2,TGCAGTGCTAGTGGCGGCGGGATAGCGGGAAGCAATGAGCAGTTCTTC,CSASGGGIAGSNEQFF
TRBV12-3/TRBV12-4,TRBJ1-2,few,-,TGTGCCAGCAGTTTTGGGGGGGACTATGGCTACACCTTC,CASSFGGDYGYTF
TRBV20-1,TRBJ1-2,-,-,TGCAGTGCTAGAGTAGCCGGAACACGCTATGGCTACACCTTC,CSARVAGTRYGYTF